The source of this T cell receptor (beta chain) is a study of cytomegalovirus exposure and HLA in healthy donors. Study-level findings and limits: According to the study, 160 or so TCR beta chains were cytomegalovirus-associated. A link between a missense DCLRE1C variant and TCR beta V- and J-gene trimming emerged from a later analysis. Being indistinguishable, some V segments were excluded, TRBV6-2 and TRBV6-3 among them.

In regard to this clone: The antigen is undetermined.

This PCR relied on a set of 60 Vbeta primers and 13 Jbeta primers. The assay was immunoSEQ multiplex PCR, and TCRdb's table has in-frame clones only and misses some. This repertoire shows about 210,000 clones, roughly 82% found once; its top ten account for about 6%. Germline V gives CDR1 SEHNR, CDR2 FQNEAQ (reference sequence). This CDR3 is 13 amino acids long. Trimming stripped 5 bases from V and 1 base from J, with 7 bases between. Sequences were obtained from PBMCs. The receptor's source is a man between 35 and 55 years old in good health and CMV-seropositive. The J gene is TRBJ2-3, the V gene TRBV7-9; a weak D match, TRBD1 (5 bases). CDR3 sequence reads: CASSPGRTDTQYF. The CDR3 coding sequence is TGTGCCAGCAGCCCAGGGCGCACAGATACGCAGTATTTT.